The 16 T cell receptor beta chains reported below all come from one sample, sequenced in a study of blood T cell repertoires in COVID-19. Clones were sequenced by immunoSEQ multiplex PCR, and TCRdb holds only the in-frame ones, with some missing. Among over 350,000 clones listed, 91% were seen once. The sequencing input was PBMCs or T cells enriched from blood (not recorded which). The source is a woman in her thirties or forties who had been exposed to COVID-19.

The chain joins TRBV24-1 to TRBJ2-3; 10 nucleotides agree with TRBD2. Trimming cost V 6 bases and J 0 bases; bases outside gene matches: 5. This CDR3 comprises 16 residues. Germline V lookup: CDR1 KGHDR, CDR2 SFDVKD. CDR3 sequence: CATSLSGGGSTDTQYF. DNA for the CDR3: TGTGCCACCAGTCTCAGCGGGGGGGGTAGCACAGATACGCAGTATTTT.

CDR3 sequence reads: CASSYRQGMNEKLFF. The DNA of the CDR3 is TGTGCCAGCAGTTACAGGCAGGGGATGAATGAAAAACTGTTTTTT. V gene TRBV6-5 combines with J gene TRBJ1-4; tentative D call: TRBD1 (6 bases). The V end lost 2 bases, the J end lost 5 bases, and 12 bases lay between the germline ends. This CDR3 is 15 amino acids long. The germline V gene encodes CDR1 MNHEY and CDR2 SVGAGI.

The sample holds one count of this clone. The genes are TRBV15 and TRBJ1-4; D is unclear. V was clipped by 8 bases and J by 6 bases, with 22 bases between them. Germline V CDR1 and CDR2: LNHNV, YYDKDF (reference sequence). The CDR3 runs to 16 residues. CDR3 amino acids: CATSSLDITEDEKLFF. The CDR3 coding sequence is TGTGCCACCTCGTCTTTAGATATAACGGAGGATGAAAAACTGTTTTTT.

This rearrangement joins TRBV21-1 to TRBJ2-6; TRBD1 was called by the table and not checked on the DNA. TRBV21-1 is a pseudogene. The CDR3 contains 20 residues. CDR3 nucleotide sequence: TGTGCCAGCAGCTCAAACCACCTCCGAGGACAGCTATATGGGGCCAACGTCCTGACTTTC. This encodes CASSSNHLRGQLYGANVLTF.

In DNA, the CDR3 is TGCAGTGCTAGTTCTGCCAGCTCCTACAATGAGCAGTTCTTC. Amino acid sequence: CSASSASSYNEQFF. This rearrangement joins TRBV20-1 to TRBJ2-1; no clear D gene. Per the germline V gene, CDR1 is DFQATT and CDR2 is SNEGSKA (reference sequence). The CDR3 consists of 14 residues. Trimming stripped 3 bases from V and 0 bases from J, with 9 bases between.

The CDR3 DNA sequence: TGTGCCAGCAGTGGTGACGAGACTAGCGGGAGACTGTATTTT. This encodes CASSGDETSGRLYF. V gene TRBV6-4 combines with J gene TRBJ2-3; TRBD2 agrees at 12 bases. Germline CDR1 and CDR2: MRHNA and SNTAGT. The length of the CDR3 is 14 residues. Germline trimming cut 4 bases from V and 14 bases from J; bases unmatched to any gene: 10.

Turning to this clone: At one boundary the junction diverges from the germline segment, which might be a read error. V gene TRBV6-1 combines with J gene TRBJ2-3; 10 nucleotides agree with TRBD2. Per germline, CDR1 MNHNS and CDR2 SASEGT. CDR3 size: 16 residues. In DNA form, the CDR3 reads TGTGCCAGCAGAGAAGGGGCTAGCGGGAGACCTCATACGCAGTATTTT. Protein sequence: CASREGASGRPHTQYF.

This clone appeared once. V usage is TRBV6-5 and J usage is TRBJ1-2, with D possibly TRBD1 on 6 matching bases. The CDR3 runs to 11 residues. The germline CDR1 and CDR2 sequences are MNHEY and SVGAGI. V lost 6 bases to trimming and J lost 14 bases, with 16 bases between them. In DNA form, the CDR3 reads TGTGCCAGCAGACAACAGGGTAGAAGGACCTTC. This sequence encodes CASRQQGRRTF.

V usage is TRBV7-2 and J usage is TRBJ2-7, with 9 bases identical to TRBD1. With 2 bases clipped from V and 2 bases from J, the junction kept 1 base outside the gene matches. The CDR3 spans 14 residues. CDR1 and CDR2 from the germline V gene are SGHTA and FQGNSA. CDR3 nucleotides: TGTGCCAGCAGCTTATGGACAGGGGCCTACGAGCAGTACTTC. Translated, it gives CASSLWTGAYEQYF.

A note on this clone: One junction end disagrees with the germline gene, perhaps due to a read error. The chain recombines TRBV27 with TRBJ1-5, with 8 bases fitting TRBD1. Germline CDR1 and CDR2: MNHEY and SMNVEV (reference sequence). This CDR3 has 17 residues. CDR3: CASSPRTGTLSNQPRHF. The CDR3 nucleotides are TGTGCCAGCAGTCCGAGGACAGGGACGTTAAGCAATCAGCCCCGGCATTTT.

The chain has TRBV5-4 and TRBJ2-7, with 9 bases matching TRBD1. The germline CDR1 and CDR2 sequences are SGHNT and YYREEE (reference sequence). Germline trimming cut 2 bases from V and 5 bases from J; bases unmatched to any gene: 11. The CDR3 is made up of 16 amino acids. CDR3 bases: TGTGCCAGCAGCTTCCACATGACAGGGGGGAATCACGAGCAGTACTTC. This encodes CASSFHMTGGNHEQYF.

This clone has only one observation. The chain carries TRBV5-5 and TRBJ2-1; TRBD2 matches at 7 bases. The V and J ends lost 1 base and 0 bases, in that order; junction bases with no gene match: 4. The CDR3 contains 16 residues. Germline V gene lookup returns CDR1 SGHKS and CDR2 YYEKEE (reference sequence). CDR3 amino acids: CASSLLAENSYNEQFF. DNA for the CDR3: TGTGCCAGCAGCTTGCTAGCGGAAAACTCCTACAATGAGCAGTTCTTC. Using reference TRBV5-5 and TRBJ2-1 for the parts outside the CDR3, the full variable domain is DAGVTQSPTHLIKTRGQQVTLRCSPISGHKSVSWYQQVLGQGPQFIFQYYEKEERGRGNFPDRFSARQFPNYSSELNVNALLLGDSALYLCASSLLAENSYNEQFFGPGTRLTVL.

The genes are TRBV18 and TRBJ1-6; TRBD1 aligns across 7 bases. CDR1 and CDR2 (germline): KGHSH, LQKENI. V was pared by 4 bases and J by 7 bases, with 4 bases of the junction left unmatched. There are 14 residues in the CDR3. The CDR3 here is CASSRDSRNSPLHF. For the CDR3, the DNA is TGTGCCAGCTCACGGGACAGCCGCAATTCACCCCTCCACTTT.

Here the CDR3 reads CASRTMTGNTEAFF. Here the CDR3 DNA reads TGTGCCAGCCGGACCATGACAGGGAACACTGAAGCTTTCTTT. The rearrangement links TRBV27 to TRBJ1-1; D is perhaps TRBD1 (6 bases). The length of the CDR3 is 14 residues. Trimming cost V 8 bases and J 1 base, with 14 bases left between them. Germline V lookup: CDR1 MNHEY, CDR2 SMNVEV (reference sequence).

This sequence joins TRBV30 and TRBJ2-1; the match to TRBD2 covers 10 bases. CDR3 length equals 15 residues. V was pared by 0 bases and J by 3 bases, with 2 bases of the junction left unmatched. Germline-derived CDR1 and CDR2 are GTSNPN and SVGIG (reference sequence). The CDR3 loop is CAWSVLAGHYNEQFF. The DNA for the CDR3 is TGTGCCTGGAGTGTACTAGCGGGACACTACAATGAGCAGTTCTTC. Looking up the rest from reference TRBV30 and TRBJ2-1 gives the full variable domain: SQTIHQWPATLVQPVGSPLSLECTVEGTSNPNLYWYRQAAGRGLQLLFYSVGIGQISSEVPQNLSASRPQDRQFILSSKKLLLSDSGFYLCAWSVLAGHYNEQFFGPGTRLTVL.

Concerning this clone itself: The same CDR3 arises from other DNA sequences in this sample as well. The chain uses TRBV24-1 and TRBJ1-2, with D unresolved. V lost 4 bases to trimming and J lost 3 bases, with 5 bases between them. This CDR3 contains 12 residues. The germline V gene encodes CDR1 KGHDR and CDR2 SFDVKD. The CDR3 DNA is TGTGCCACCAGTGACACAGACTATGGCTACACCTTC. This encodes CATSDTDYGYTF.